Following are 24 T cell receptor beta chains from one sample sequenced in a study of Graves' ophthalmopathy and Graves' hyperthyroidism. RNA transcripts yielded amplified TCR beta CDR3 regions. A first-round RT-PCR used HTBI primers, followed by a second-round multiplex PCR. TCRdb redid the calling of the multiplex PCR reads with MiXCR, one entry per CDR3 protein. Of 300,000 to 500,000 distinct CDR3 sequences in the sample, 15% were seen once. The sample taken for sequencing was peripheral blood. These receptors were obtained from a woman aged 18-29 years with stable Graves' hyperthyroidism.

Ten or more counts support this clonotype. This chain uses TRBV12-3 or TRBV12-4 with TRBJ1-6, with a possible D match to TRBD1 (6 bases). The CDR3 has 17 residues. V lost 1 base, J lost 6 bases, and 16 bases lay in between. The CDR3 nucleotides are TGTGCCAGCAGTTTAGGCTCTTGGGGGGCGAGTAATTCACCCCTCCACTTT. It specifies CASSLGSWGASNSPLHF.

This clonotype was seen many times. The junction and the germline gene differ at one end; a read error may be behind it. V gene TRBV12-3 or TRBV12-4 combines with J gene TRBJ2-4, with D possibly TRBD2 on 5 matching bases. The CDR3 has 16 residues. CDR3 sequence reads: CASSFGQTLAKNIKYF. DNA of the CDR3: TGTGCCAGCAGTTTCGGGCAGACGCTAGCCAAAAACATTAAGTACTTC.

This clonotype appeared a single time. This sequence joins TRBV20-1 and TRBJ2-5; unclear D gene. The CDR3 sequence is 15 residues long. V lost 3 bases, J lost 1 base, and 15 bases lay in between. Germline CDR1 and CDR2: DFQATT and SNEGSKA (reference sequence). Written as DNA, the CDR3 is TGCAGTGCTAGTAAGAACCTAGGGTTCCAAGAGACCCAGTACTTC. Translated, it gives CSASKNLGFQETQYF.

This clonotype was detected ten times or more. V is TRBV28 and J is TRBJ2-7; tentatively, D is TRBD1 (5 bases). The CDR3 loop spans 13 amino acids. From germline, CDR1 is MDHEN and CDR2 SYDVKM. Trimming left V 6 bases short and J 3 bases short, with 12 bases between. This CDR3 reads CASRPTVNYEQYF. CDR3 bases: TGTGCCAGCAGACCGACAGTGAACTACGAGCAGTACTTC.

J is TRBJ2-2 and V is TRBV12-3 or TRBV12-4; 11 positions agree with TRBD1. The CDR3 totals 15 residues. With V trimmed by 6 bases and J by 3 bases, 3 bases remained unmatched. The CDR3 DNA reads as TGTGCCAGCAGAGGACAGGGGGCGGACACCGGGGAGCTGTTTTTT. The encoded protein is CASRGQGADTGELFF.

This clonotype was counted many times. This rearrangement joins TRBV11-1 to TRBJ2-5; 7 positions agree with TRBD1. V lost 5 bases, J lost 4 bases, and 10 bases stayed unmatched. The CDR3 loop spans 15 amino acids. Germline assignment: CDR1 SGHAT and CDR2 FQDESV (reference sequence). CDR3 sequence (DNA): TGTGCCAGCAGCCCAAGGGGGCCCGGGGTAGAGACCCAGTACTTC. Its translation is CASSPRGPGVETQYF.

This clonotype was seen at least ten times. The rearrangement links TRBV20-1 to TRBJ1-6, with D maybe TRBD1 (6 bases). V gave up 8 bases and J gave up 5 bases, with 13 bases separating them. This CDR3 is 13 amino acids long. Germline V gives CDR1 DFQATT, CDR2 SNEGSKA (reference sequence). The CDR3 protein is CSLKDSNNSPLHF. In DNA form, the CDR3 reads TGCAGTCTAAAGGACAGTAATAATTCACCCCTCCACTTT.

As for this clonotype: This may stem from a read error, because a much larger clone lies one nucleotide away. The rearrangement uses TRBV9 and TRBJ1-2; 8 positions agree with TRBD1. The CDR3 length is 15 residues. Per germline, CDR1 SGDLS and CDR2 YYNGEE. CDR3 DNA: TGTGCCAGAAGCGTTACAGGGGGGGGCGCGGATGGCTACACCTTC. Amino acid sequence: CARSVTGGGADGYTF. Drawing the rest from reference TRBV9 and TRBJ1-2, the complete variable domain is DSGVTQTPKHLITATGQRVTLRCSPRSGDLSVYWYQQSLDQGLQFLIQYYNGEERAKGNILERFSAQQFPDLHSELNLSSLELGDSALYFCARSVTGGGADGYTFGSGTRLTVV.

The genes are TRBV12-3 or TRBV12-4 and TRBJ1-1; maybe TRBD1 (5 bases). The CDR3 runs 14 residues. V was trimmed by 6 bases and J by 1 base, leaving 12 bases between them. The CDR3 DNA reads TGTGCCAGCAGCCACGGGACGGGGAACACTGAAGCTTTCTTT. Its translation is CASSHGTGNTEAFF.

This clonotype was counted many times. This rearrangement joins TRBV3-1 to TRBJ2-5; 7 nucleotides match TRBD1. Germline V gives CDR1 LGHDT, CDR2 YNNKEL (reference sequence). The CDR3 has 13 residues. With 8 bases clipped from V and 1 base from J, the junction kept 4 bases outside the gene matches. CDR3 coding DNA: TGTGCCAGCGAGGGGGACAGCCAAGAGACCCAGTACTTC. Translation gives CASEGDSQETQYF.

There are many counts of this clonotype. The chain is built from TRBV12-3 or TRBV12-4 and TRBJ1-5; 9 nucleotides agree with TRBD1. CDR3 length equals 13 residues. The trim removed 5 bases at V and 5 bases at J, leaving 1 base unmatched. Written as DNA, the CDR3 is TGTGCCAGCAGTCGACAGGGGGATCAGCCCCAGCATTTT. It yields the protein CASSRQGDQPQHF.

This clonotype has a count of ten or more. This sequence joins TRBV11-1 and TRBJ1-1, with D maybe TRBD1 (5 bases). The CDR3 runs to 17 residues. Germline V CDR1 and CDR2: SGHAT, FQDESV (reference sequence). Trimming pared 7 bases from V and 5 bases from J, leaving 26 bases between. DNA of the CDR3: TGTGCCAGCACCCTAGGGGTTCTGGGCCGCGTGGAGACTGAAGCTTTCTTT. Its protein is CASTLGVLGRVETEAFF.

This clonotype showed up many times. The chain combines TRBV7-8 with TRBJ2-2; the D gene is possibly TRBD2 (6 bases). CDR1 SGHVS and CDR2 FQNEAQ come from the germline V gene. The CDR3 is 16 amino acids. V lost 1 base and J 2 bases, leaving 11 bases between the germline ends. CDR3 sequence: CASSLVLAVNTGELFF. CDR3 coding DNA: TGTGCCAGCAGCTTAGTACTAGCTGTAAACACCGGGGAGCTGTTTTTT.

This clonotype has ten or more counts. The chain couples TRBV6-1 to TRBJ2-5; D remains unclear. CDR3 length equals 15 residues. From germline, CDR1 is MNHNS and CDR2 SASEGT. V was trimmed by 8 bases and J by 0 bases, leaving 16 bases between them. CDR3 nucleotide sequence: TGTGCCAGCGAGCAGGTTTGGGGTTACCAAGAGACCCAGTACTTC. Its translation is CASEQVWGYQETQYF.

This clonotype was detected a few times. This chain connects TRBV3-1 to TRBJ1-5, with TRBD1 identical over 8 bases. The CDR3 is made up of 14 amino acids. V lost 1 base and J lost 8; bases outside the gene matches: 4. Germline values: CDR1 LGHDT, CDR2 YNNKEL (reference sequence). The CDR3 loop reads CASSQGTGPKPQHF. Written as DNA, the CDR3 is TGTGCCAGCAGCCAAGGGACAGGGCCCAAGCCCCAGCATTTT.

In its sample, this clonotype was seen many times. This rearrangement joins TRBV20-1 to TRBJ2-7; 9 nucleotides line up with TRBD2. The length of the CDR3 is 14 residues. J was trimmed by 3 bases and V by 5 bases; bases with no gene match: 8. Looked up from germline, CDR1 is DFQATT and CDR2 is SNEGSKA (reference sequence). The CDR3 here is CSASERGDVYEQYF. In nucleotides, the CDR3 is TGCAGTGCTTCGGAGCGGGGGGACGTCTACGAGCAGTACTTC.

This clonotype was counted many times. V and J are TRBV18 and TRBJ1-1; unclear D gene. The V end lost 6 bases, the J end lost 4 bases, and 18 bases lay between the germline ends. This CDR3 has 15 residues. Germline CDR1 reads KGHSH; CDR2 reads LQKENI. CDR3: CASSPPHVGGTEAFF. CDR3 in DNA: TGTGCCAGCTCCCCCCCCCACGTCGGAGGCACTGAAGCTTTCTTT.

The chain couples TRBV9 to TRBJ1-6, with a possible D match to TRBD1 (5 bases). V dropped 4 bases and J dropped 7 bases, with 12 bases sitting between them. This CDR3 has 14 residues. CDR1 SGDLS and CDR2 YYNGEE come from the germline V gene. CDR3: CASSKWDGNSPLHF. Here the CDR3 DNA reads TGTGCCAGCAGCAAATGGGACGGAAATTCACCCCTCCACTTT.

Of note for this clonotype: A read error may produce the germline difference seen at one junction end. In DNA form, the CDR3 reads TGCAGTGCTAGGGACGGTTCCGGGGAGCTGTGTTTT. This codes for CSARDGSGELCF. The V gene is TRBV20-1, the J gene TRBJ2-2; a weak D match, TRBD2 (5 bases). The V gene's germline CDR1 is DFQATT and CDR2 SNEGSKA (reference sequence). The CDR3 has 12 residues.

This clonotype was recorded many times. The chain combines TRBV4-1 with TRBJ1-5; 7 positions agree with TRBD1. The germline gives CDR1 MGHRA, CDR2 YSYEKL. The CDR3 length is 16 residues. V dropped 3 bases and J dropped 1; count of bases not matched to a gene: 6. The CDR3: CASSQLTGFSNQPQHF. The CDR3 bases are TGCGCCAGCAGCCAGCTGACAGGGTTCAGCAATCAGCCCCAGCATTTT.

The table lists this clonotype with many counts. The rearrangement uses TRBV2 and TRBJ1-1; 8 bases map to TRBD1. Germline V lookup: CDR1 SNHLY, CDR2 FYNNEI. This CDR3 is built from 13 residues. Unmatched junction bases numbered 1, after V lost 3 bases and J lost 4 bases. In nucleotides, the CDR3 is TGTGCCAGCAGTGATGACAGGGGCACTGAAGCTTTCTTT. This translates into CASSDDRGTEAFF.

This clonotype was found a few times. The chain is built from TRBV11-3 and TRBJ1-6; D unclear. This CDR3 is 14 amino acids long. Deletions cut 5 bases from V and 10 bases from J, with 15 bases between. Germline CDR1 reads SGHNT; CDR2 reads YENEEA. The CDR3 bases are TGTGCCAGCAGCCCCGTTGAAAGAGGCTCACCCCTCCACTTT. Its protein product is CASSPVERGSPLHF.

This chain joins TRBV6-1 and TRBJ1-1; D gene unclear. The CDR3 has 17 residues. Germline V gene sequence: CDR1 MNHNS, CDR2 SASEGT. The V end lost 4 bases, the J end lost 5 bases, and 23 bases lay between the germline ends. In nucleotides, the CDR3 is TGTGCCAGCAGTGGAGCGCTAGGGAGCCTGAGGTTAACTGAAGCTTTCTTT. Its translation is CASSGALGSLRLTEAFF.

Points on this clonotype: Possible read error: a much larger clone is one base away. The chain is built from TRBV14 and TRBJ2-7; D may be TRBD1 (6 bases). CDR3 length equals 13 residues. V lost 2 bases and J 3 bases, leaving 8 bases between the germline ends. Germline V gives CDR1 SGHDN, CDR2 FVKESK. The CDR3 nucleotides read TGTGCCAGCAGCCAACAGGGGTTCTACGAGCAGTACTTC. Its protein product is CASSQQGFYEQYF.